The source of this T cell receptor (beta chain) is a study of a mutant IDH1 vaccine in newly diagnosed glioma. Overall study context: Vaccine administration was initiated 4-6 weeks following radiotherapy alone, or with temozolomide cycles. Patients got radiotherapy, temozolomide, or both beforehand, and most got both.

Stated time point: week 23, last vaccination. With topical imiquimod, each dose of the vaccine consisted of 300 ug of mutant IDH1 20-mer peptide. Each tumor in the donors was a new WHO grade 3 or 4 astrocytoma, IDH1-mutant and ATRX-lost. Clones were read by immunoSEQ multiplex PCR, and TCRdb kept only the in-frame ones, dropping some. The data show about 40,000 clones, under 80% seen once. For this clone: The antigen remains undetermined.

Study results and limitations: Patients mounted vaccine-induced immune responses in 93.3% of cases.

CDR3 size: 13 residues. Between the trimmed V and J ends, which lost 5 bases and 1 base, there was a span of 9 bases. CDR1 is SGHDT and CDR2 is YYEEEE in the germline V gene. This TCR was sampled from a man aged 45-65 years with glioma. The input for sequencing was PBMCs, taken from a glioma patient whose treatment included an IDH1 peptide vaccine. This chain uses TRBV5-6 with TRBJ1-1; unclear D gene. The CDR3 spells CASRSRQNTEAFF. The CDR3, as DNA: TGTGCCAGCAGATCGAGGCAGAACACTGAAGCTTTCTTT.